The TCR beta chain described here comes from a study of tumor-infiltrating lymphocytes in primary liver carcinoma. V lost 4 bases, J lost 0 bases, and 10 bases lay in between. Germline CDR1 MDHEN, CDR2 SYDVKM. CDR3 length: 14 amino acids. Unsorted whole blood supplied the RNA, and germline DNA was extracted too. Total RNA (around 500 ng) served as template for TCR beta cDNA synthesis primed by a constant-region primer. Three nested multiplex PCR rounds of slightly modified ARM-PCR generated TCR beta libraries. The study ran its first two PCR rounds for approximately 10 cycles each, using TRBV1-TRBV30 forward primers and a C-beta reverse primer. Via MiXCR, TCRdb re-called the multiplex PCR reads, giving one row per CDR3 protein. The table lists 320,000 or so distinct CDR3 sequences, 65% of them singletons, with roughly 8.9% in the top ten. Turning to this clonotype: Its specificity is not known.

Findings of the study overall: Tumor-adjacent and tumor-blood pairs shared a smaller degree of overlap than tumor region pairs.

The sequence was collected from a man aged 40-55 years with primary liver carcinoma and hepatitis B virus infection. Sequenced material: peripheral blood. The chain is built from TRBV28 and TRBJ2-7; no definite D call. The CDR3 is CASSSWLSSYEQYF. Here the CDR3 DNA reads TGTGCCAGCAGTTCCTGGTTAAGCTCCTACGAGCAGTACTTC. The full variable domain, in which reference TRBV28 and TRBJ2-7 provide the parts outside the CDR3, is DVKVTQSSRYLVKRTGEKVFLECVQDMDHENMFWYRQDPGLGLRLIYFSYDVKMKEKGDIPEGYSVSREKKERFSLILESASTNQTSMYLCASSSWLSSYEQYFGPGTRLTVT.